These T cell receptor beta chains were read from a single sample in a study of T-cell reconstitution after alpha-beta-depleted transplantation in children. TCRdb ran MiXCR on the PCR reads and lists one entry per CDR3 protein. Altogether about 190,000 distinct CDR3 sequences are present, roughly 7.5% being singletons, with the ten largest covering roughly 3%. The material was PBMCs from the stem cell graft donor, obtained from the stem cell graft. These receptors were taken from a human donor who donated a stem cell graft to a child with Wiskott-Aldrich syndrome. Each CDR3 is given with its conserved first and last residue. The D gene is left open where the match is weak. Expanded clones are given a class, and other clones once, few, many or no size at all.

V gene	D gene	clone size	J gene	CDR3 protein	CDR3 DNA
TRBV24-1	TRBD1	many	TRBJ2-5	CATSDARDRQETQYF	TGTGCCACCAGTGATGCTAGGGACAGGCAAGAGACCCAGTACTTC
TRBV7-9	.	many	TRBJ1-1	CASSQYPMNTEAFF	TGTGCCAGCAGCCAGTATCCCATGAACACTGAAGCTTTCTTT
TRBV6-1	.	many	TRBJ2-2	CASIQDYTGELFF	TGTGCCAGCATACAGGATTACACCGGGGAGCTGTTTTTT
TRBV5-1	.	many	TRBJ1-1	CASSLGRPRGNTEAFF	TGCGCCAGCAGCTTGGGGCGACCGCGGGGGAACACTGAAGCTTTCTTT
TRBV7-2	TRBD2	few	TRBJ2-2	CASRLAETNTGELFF	TGTGCCAGCAGGCTAGCGGAGACTAACACCGGGGAGCTGTTTTTT
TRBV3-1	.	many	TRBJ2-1	CASSQDQEHFYNEQFF	TGTGCCAGCAGCCAAGATCAAGAACACTTCTACAATGAGCAGTTCTTC
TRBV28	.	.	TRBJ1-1	CASSLSQKHTEAFF	TGTGCCAGCAGTTTATCGCAGAAACACACTGAAGCTTTCTTT
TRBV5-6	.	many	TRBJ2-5	CASSWGSRETQYF	TGTGCCAGCAGCTGGGGCTCTCGAGAGACCCAGTACTTC
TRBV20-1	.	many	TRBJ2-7	CSARSLIPFSDEQYF	TGCAGTGCTAGGAGTCTAATCCCTTTCTCGGACGAGCAGTACTTC
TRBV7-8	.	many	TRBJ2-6	CASTLGAGANVLTF	TGTGCCAGCACCCTCGGAGCTGGGGCCAACGTCCTGACTTTC
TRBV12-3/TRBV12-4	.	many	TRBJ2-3	CASSWGGVGGVTQYF	TGTGCCAGCAGTTGGGGGGGAGTCGGGGGCGTTACGCAGTATTTT
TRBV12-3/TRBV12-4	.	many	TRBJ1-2	CASKAKGTNYGYTF	TGTGCCAGCAAGGCCAAGGGAACAAATTATGGCTACACCTTC
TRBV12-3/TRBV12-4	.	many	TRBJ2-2	CASSLLGNTGELFF	TGTGCCAGCAGTTTACTCGGGAACACCGGGGAGCTGTTTTTT
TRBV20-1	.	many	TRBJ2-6	CSARVNSGANVLTF	TGCAGTGCCCGGGTCAACTCTGGGGCCAACGTCCTGACTTTC
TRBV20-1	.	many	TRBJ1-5	CSAREDGGDSQPQHF	TGCAGTGCTAGAGAGGATGGAGGGGATTCCCAGCCCCAGCATTTT
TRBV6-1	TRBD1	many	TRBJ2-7	CASSEGTGRIYEQYF	TGTGCCAGCAGTGAAGGGACAGGGCGGATCTACGAGCAGTACTTC
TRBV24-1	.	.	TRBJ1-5	CATSDFGDQPQHF	TGTGCCACCAGTGATTTTGGGGATCAGCCCCAGCATTTT
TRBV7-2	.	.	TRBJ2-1	CASSTGGTDNEQFF	TGTGCCAGCAGCACTGGGGGGACAGACAATGAGCAGTTCTTC
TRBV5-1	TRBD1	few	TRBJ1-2	CASSSNRGLDYGYTF	TGCGCCAGCAGCAGTAACAGGGGGCTGGACTATGGCTACACCTTC
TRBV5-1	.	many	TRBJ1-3	CASSIGDLSGNTIYF	TGCGCCAGCAGCATCGGGGACCTCTCTGGAAACACCATATATTTT
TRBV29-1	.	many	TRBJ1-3	CSVDVAGPGNTIYF	TGCAGCGTTGATGTTGCAGGCCCTGGAAACACCATATATTTT
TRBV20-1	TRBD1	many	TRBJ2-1	CSVGRDRGRGYNEQFF	TGCAGTGTGGGCCGGGACAGGGGGCGCGGATACAATGAGCAGTTCTTC
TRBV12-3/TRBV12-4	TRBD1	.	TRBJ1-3	CASSFTGQGAIGNTIYF	TGTGCCAGCAGTTTTACAGGACAGGGGGCTATTGGAAACACCATATATTTT
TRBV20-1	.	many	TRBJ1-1	CSASKHLNTEAFF	TGCAGTGCTAGCAAACACCTGAACACTGAAGCTTTCTTT
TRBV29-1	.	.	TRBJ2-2	CSASTGGLTTGELFF	TGCAGCGCAAGCACCGGGGGGCTCACCACCGGGGAGCTGTTTTTT
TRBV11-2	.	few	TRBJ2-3	CASGPFGTPKGVTQYF	TGTGCCAGCGGCCCTTTCGGGACTCCGAAGGGGGTTACGCAGTATTTT
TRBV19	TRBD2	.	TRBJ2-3	CASGTTRGDTQYF	TGTGCCAGTGGGACTACCCGAGGAGATACGCAGTATTTT
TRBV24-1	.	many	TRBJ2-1	CATSDLLGGDSRREQFF	TGTGCCACCAGTGATTTGCTTGGAGGGGACAGTCGGCGTGAGCAGTTCTTC
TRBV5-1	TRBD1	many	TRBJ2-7	CASSQGQGRYEQYF	TGCGCCAGCAGCCAAGGACAGGGTCGGTACGAGCAGTACTTC